This TCR beta chain was recorded in a study of blood T cell repertoires in COVID-19. Study as a whole: Collection of acute and convalescent COVID-19 samples took place in the United States, Italy and Spain. Sources were T cells, B-cell-depleted T cells, or PBMCs; the material itself was cDNA or gDNA.

Profiled with immunoSEQ multiplex PCR; TCRdb holds only in-frame clones, not every one. This table has fewer than 450,000 clones, approximately 90% appearing once. Source material: peripheral blood. The receptor was isolated from a woman aged 18 to 35 who had recovered from COVID-19.

The CDR3 DNA sequence: TGTGCCAGTAGTACTGCGGGAGGTTGGAATGAGCAGTTCTTC. Translation: CASSTAGGWNEQFF. V gene TRBV19 combines with J gene TRBJ2-1; the match to TRBD2 covers 8 bases. Trimming at V came to 4 bases and at J to 7 bases, leaving 6 bases not matched to a gene. CDR1 LNHDA and CDR2 SQIVND come from the germline V gene (reference sequence). The CDR3 runs to 14 residues.